This is a list of T cell receptor beta chains from one sample in a study of blood T cell repertoires in COVID-19. Measured with immunoSEQ multiplex PCR; TCRdb has only the in-frame clones, and not every one. The sample contains about 160,000 clones, 81% of which appear only once. Specimen: PBMCs or T cells enriched from blood (not recorded which). The source of these receptors is a woman in her thirties or forties with acute COVID-19. CDR3s include the opening cysteine and the closing phenylalanine or tryptophan. D genes are given only for firm matches. Size values are once, few and many counts, or a class for expanded clones, and some rows have none.

v_call	d_call	clone_size	j_call	cdr3_nt	cdr3_aa
TRBV30	-	-	TRBJ1-2	TGTGCCTGGAATGTCAGGCAGAACTATGGCTACACCTTC	CAWNVRQNYGYTF
TRBV20-1	-	-	TRBJ1-6	TGCAGTGCTAGTGACCTGGCGGCCGATAATTCACCCCTCCACTTT	CSASDLAADNSPLHF
TRBV14	TRBD2	-	TRBJ2-1	TGTGCCAGCAGCCTTACTAGCGGGAGAGGCTATGAGCAGTTCTTC	CASSLTSGRGYEQFF
TRBV18	-	once	TRBJ2-3	TGTGCCAGCTCACCCCTCTTCACAGATACGCAGTATTTT	CASSPLFTDTQYF
TRBV5-6	-	-	TRBJ1-2	TGTGCCAGCAGCTCCTGGTGGGGAGCCTATGGCTACACCTTC	CASSSWWGAYGYTF
TRBV7-6	TRBD2	-	TRBJ2-1	TGTGCCAGCAGCTTAGCCCTAGCGGGGGGCTACAATGAGCAGTTCTTC	CASSLALAGGYNEQFF
TRBV10-3	-	-	TRBJ2-1	TGTGCCATCAGTGGGGGGGACCCCTTAAATGAGCAGTTCTTC	CAISGGDPLNEQFF
TRBV7-2	-	-	TRBJ2-1	TGTGCCAGCAGCTCGGGACTTTACAATGAGCAGTTCTTC	CASSSGLYNEQFF
TRBV11-2	-	-	TRBJ1-1	TGTGCCAGCAGCCTACCCCGGGGAGGGCAGCCAGCTTTCTTT	CASSLPRGGQPAFF
TRBV3-1/TRBV3-2	-	once	TRBJ2-1	TGTGCCAGCAGCCCCGACACAAATGAGCAGTTCTTC	CASSPDTNEQFF
TRBV4-2	TRBD2	-	TRBJ2-5	TGTGCCAGCAGCCACGTGGGGACTAGCGGGAGTTGGGCCCAAGAGACCCAGTACTTC	CASSHVGTSGSWAQETQYF
TRBV21-1	-	-	TRBJ2-1	TGTGCCAGCAGCAAAAGGTCAAAAAACCGGGACAGGGGCTTGGGCGACAGGGACAATGAGCAGTTCTTC	CASSKRSKNRDRGLGDRDNEQFF
TRBV9	TRBD1	-	TRBJ1-1	TGTGCCAGCAGTCCCGCTATAACCGGGACAGCTATGAACACTGAAGCTTTCTTT	CASSPAITGTAMNTEAFF
TRBV15	-	few	TRBJ1-3	TGTGCCACCAGCAGAGATTTCATGGACAGCGGCTCTGGAAACACCATATATTTT	CATSRDFMDSGSGNTIYF
TRBV20-1	TRBD1	-	TRBJ1-1	TGCAGTGCTGGTGACAGGGGCTGGGAGACTGAAGCTTTCTTT	CSAGDRGWETEAFF
TRBV5-1	TRBD1	-	TRBJ1-1	TGCGCCAGCAGCACGGGACAGGGCGGGACTGAAGCTTTCTTT	CASSTGQGGTEAFF
TRBV6-2/TRBV6-3	TRBD1	-	TRBJ1-5	TGTGCCAGCAGTAGACAGGGGAATAGCAATCAGCCCCAGCATTTT	CASSRQGNSNQPQHF
TRBV2	-	-	TRBJ2-2	TGTGCCAGCAAGCTCTCCCAACCGAACACCGGGGAGCTGTTTTTT	CASKLSQPNTGELFF
TRBV5-1	-	once	TRBJ1-4	TGCGCCAGCAGCTTAGGAGGGAATGAAAAACTGTTTTTT	CASSLGGNEKLFF
TRBV19	TRBD2	few	TRBJ2-1	TGTGCCAGTAGTATTGGGCTAGCGGGCGCCGACAATGAGCAGTTCTTC	CASSIGLAGADNEQFF
TRBV7-3	TRBD2	-	TRBJ2-7	TGTGCCAGCAGCCGACTAGCGGGAAAAGACTACGAGCAGTACTTC	CASSRLAGKDYEQYF
TRBV7-9	TRBD1	-	TRBJ1-4	TGTGCCAGCAGCTTAGGACAGGGACTTCGGGAAAAACTGTTTTTT	CASSLGQGLREKLFF
TRBV11-2	-	-	TRBJ1-2	TGTGCCAGCAGCCACACCACCGGGACTCCATATGGCTACACCTTC	CASSHTTGTPYGYTF
TRBV6-6	-	once	TRBJ2-5	TGTGCCAGCACCCCAGTAAACGCACAAGAGACCCAGTACTTC	CASTPVNAQETQYF
TRBV2	TRBD1	few	TRBJ2-2	TGTGCCAGCAGTGGGACAGGTGGTACCGGGGAGCTGTTTTTT	CASSGTGGTGELFF
TRBV7-7	-	-	TRBJ2-3	TGTGCTAGCAGTCCCTTGGCTAGCACAGATACGCAGTATTTT	CASSPLASTDTQYF